This T cell receptor (beta chain) was sequenced for a study of cytomegalovirus exposure and HLA in healthy donors. The CDR3 contains 15 residues. Looked up from germline, CDR1 is LGHNT and CDR2 is FRNRAP. Trimming cost V 6 bases and J 3 bases; bases outside gene matches: 10. The PCR had 60 Vbeta and 13 Jbeta primers. This table comes from immunoSEQ multiplex PCR, and its TCRdb copy is limited to in-frame clones, with some not included. The sample yields about 160,000 clones, 75% to 90% seen once. The sequence derives from a woman under 30 in good health and CMV-seronegative. Input material: PBMCs. The rearrangement links TRBV12-5 to TRBJ2-7; 8 bases agree with TRBD1. The chain's CDR3 is CASGPATGANYEQYF. In DNA, the CDR3 is TGTGCTAGTGGCCCGGCGACAGGGGCCAACTACGAGCAGTACTTC.